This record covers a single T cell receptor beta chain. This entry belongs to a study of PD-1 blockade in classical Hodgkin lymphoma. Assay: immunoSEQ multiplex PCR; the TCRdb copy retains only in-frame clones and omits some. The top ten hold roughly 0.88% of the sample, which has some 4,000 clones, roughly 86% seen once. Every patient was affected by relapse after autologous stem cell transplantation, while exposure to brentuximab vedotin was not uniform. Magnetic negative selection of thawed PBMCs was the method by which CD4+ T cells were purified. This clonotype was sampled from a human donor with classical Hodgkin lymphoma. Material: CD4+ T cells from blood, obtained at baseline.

CDR3 in amino acids: CASSLRASGGSGYEQYF. CDR3 nucleotide sequence: TGTGCCAGCAGTTTAAGAGCTAGCGGGGGGTCAGGTTACGAGCAGTACTTC. The chain recombines TRBV27 with TRBJ2-7; TRBD2 matches at 11 bases. CDR3 length equals 17 residues. The trim removed 2 bases at V and 4 bases at J, leaving 10 bases unmatched. Germline CDR1 and CDR2: MNHEY and SMNVEV (reference sequence).